This T cell receptor beta chain was obtained from a study of OX40 agonist ivuxolimab in advanced cancers. Regarding the research as a whole: Ivuxolimab, which targeted the costimulatory receptor OX40 (CD134), was an agonistic, fully human IgG2 monoclonal antibody. Patients were allowed to have had prior anti-PD-1, anti-PD-L1 or anti-CTLA-4 therapy, and 30% to 40% of the dose-escalation patients had previously received checkpoint inhibitors. A male proportion of roughly 80% and a mean age of roughly 55 years, ranging from roughly 23 to 79, were recorded for the dose-escalation cohort. The paper reports the monotherapy dose-escalation portion (N = 52 patients) of the phase I ivuxolimab trial. Of the roughly 51 patients in dose escalation, 19 had hepatocellular carcinoma, some 15 had melanoma, 9 had renal cell carcinoma and 9 had head and neck cancer. Peripheral TCRbeta sequencing aimed to test whether ivuxolimab altered TCR sequence diversity and caused clonal T-cell expansion. Intravenous ivuxolimab was administered to patients every 2 weeks at six dose levels: 0.01, 0.1, 0.3, 1.5, 3 and 10 mg/kg. Partial responses occurred in three dose-escalation patients: two with cutaneous melanoma and one with hepatocellular carcinoma.

The CDR3, from cysteine to phenylalanine, totals 12 residues. Only CDR3 DNA remains: 36 bases, in frame from the first base. Relative to germline, V is 2 bases shorter and J is 5 bases shorter, with 6 bases between their ends. From a lookup of the germline V gene, CDR1 and CDR2 are ENHRY and SYGVKD. With respect to this clone: Its antigen target is currently unknown. No base quality values were provided; no much bigger clone lies one nucleotide off.

The trial excluded patients who had a history of autoimmune disease or who were on systemic immunosuppression. Peripheral blood for TCR sequencing was drawn from every dose cohort at baseline, at cycle 4 day 1 and at cycle 7 day 1. Samples came from an open-label, multicenter, first-in-human phase I dose-escalation trial of ivuxolimab. The trial enrolled adults with locally advanced or metastatic head and neck squamous cell, hepatocellular, melanoma or renal cell carcinoma. Before TCR sequencing, CD4+ and CD8+ T cells were separately sorted from peripheral blood. For sequencing of the TCRbeta CDR3 region, genomic DNA was extracted from the sorted cells. TCRbeta CDR3 regions were sequenced using the immunoSEQ Assay. This immuneACCESS table, as held by TCRdb, lists in-frame sequences with V and J called but not all clones. Of the missing ones, under half trace to an unresolved V gene in checked studies; the others have no known cause. For this sample the table gives approximately 65,000 clones, of which roughly 82% were detected only once. The top ten hold approximately 11% of the sample.

The full study reports these points: After ivuxolimab, CD8+ T cells had more expanded clones than CD4+ T cells on average. Low levels of normalized T-cell clonal expansion were also seen in some nonresponding patients. In the 0.1-3.0 mg/kg groups, partial responders had among the lowest normalized peripheral clonal expansion, particularly in CD8+ T cells. Clonal expansion of both CD4+ and CD8+ blood T cells was observed from baseline to week 6 at doses 0.1 to 3.0 mg/kg. Which antigens the clonally expanded peripheral T cells were specific for was not determined.

This chain joins TRBV10-3 to TRBJ1-2; TRBD1 is a weak D gene call, 5 bases matching. The source of this sequence is an adult with an advanced solid tumor such as melanoma, head and neck, liver or kidney cancer. Sequences were derived from CD4+ or CD8+ T cells sorted from blood, sampled in a trial of the OX40 agonist ivuxolimab. This receptor has the CDR3 CAISEAGYGYTF. The nucleotide sequence reads as follows: TGTGCCATCAGTGAGGCAGGGTATGGCTACACCTTC.